Described below is a single T cell receptor (beta chain) sequence and its context. The data were obtained in a study of blood T cell repertoires in COVID-19. Study-wide context: Donors in the United States, Italy and Spain gave samples during acute or convalescent COVID-19.

The CDR3 is 15 amino acids. Trimming removed 2 bases from V and 4 bases from J; junction bases left unmatched: 6. The germline CDR1 and CDR2 sequences are SEHNR and FQNEAQ (reference sequence). Methods used by the authors: The authors estimated nucleated cell counts from reference gene primer amplification. TCRdb's copy holds only in-frame clones and misses some; the assay was immunoSEQ multiplex PCR. V, J and clone size derive from that table, while D and trimming were established from the DNA sequence. Here the sample spans approximately 77,000 clones, about 80% being singletons. This sequence was found in a woman in her 70s with acute or convalescent COVID-19. V usage is TRBV7-9 and J usage is TRBJ1-2, with 8 bases that match TRBD1. Sequencing used peripheral blood. The CDR3, as DNA: TGTGCCAGCAGCTTAATCCAGGGGGCGAGCTATGGCTACACCTTC. Translation: CASSLIQGASYGYTF.